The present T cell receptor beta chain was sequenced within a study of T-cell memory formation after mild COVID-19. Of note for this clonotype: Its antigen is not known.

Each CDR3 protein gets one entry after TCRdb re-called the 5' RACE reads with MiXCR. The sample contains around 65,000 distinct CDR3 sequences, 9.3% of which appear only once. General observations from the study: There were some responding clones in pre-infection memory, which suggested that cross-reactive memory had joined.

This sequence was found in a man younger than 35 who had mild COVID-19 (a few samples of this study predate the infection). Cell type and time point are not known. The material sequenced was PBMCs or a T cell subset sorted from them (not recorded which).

The CDR3: CSAQSQTYGYTF. The CDR3 region has the DNA TGCAGTGCTCAATCTCAGACCTATGGCTACACCTTC. The genes are TRBV20-1 and TRBJ1-2; D gene ambiguous. Germline V gives CDR1 DFQATT, CDR2 SNEGSKA (reference sequence). This CDR3 contains 12 residues. Trimming took off 5 bases at V and 4 bases at J, with 11 bases between the two ends.